This is a list of T cell receptor beta chains from one sample in a study of blood T cell repertoires in COVID-19. The repertoire was sequenced with immunoSEQ multiplex PCR; TCRdb's copy has only in-frame clones and lacks some. Seen here are over 100,000 clones, 84% observed once, and the top ten hold roughly 7.9%. Input material: peripheral blood. The receptors were gathered from a woman over 75 with active or convalescent COVID-19. The CDR3 runs from the conserved cysteine through the conserved F or W. A D gene is named only where the DNA matches it firmly. Where a row states a size, it is once, few, many or the class of an expanded clone; other rows omit it.

many	TRBD1	TRBJ2-6	TRBV9	18	TGTGCCAGCAGCGCAGGGGGACAGTTACACTCTGGGGCCAACGTCCTGACTTTC	CASSAGGQLHSGANVLTF
.	.	TRBJ2-3	TRBV3-1/TRBV3-2	15	TGTGCCAGCAGCCAAGATCCGACTGGGACAGATACGCAGTATTTT	CASSQDPTGTDTQYF
.	.	TRBJ2-2	TRBV18	15	TGTGCCAGCTCAGCCAGGGGCCTGAACACCGGGGAGCTGTTTTTT	CASSARGLNTGELFF
.	.	TRBJ1-4	TRBV9	13	TGTGCCAGCAGCGTAGGGAGCAATGAAAAACTGTTTTTT	CASSVGSNEKLFF
.	.	TRBJ2-7	TRBV21-1	15	TGTGCCAGCAGCCCACCCGGGCAGGGAAAGGACGAGCAGTACTTC	CASSPPGQGKDEQYF
.	TRBD2	TRBJ2-1	TRBV9	15	TGTGCCAGCAGCGGCGGGGCGGGAGGATACAATGAGCAGTTCTTC	CASSGGAGGYNEQFF
few	TRBD1	TRBJ1-6	TRBV9	15	TGTGCCAGCAGCGTAGCGACAGGGCTCCCGTCACCCCTCCACTTT	CASSVATGLPSPLHF
.	.	TRBJ1-5	TRBV19	15	TGTGCCAGTAGCGTAAACAGGGATGGCAATCAGCCCCAGCATTTT	CASSVNRDGNQPQHF
.	.	TRBJ1-2	TRBV6-4	15	TGTGCCAGCAGTGACTCATGGGGGCTAAACGATGGCTACACCTTC	CASSDSWGLNDGYTF
.	TRBD1	TRBJ1-6	TRBV5-1	16	TGCGCCAGCAGCTTGGGGGGACAGGGGAATAGTTCACCCCTCCACTTT	CASSLGGQGNSSPLHF
few	TRBD2	TRBJ2-1	TRBV5-1	16	TGCGCCAGCAGCCCCCGGACTAGCGGGAGTTACAATGAGCAGTTCTTC	CASSPRTSGSYNEQFF
.	.	TRBJ1-2	TRBV6-1	17	TGTGCCAGCAGTGAAGCGGGAGTGGGGTTAGCTAACTATGGCTACACCTTC	CASSEAGVGLANYGYTF
.	TRBD2	TRBJ2-6	TRBV9	18	TGTGCCAGCAGCACAAGGACTAGCCCCAACTCTGGGGCCAACGTCCTGACTTTC	CASSTRTSPNSGANVLTF
.	TRBD2	TRBJ2-2	TRBV13	15	TGTGCCAGCAGCTTACTAGCGGGAGAAATCGGGGAGCTGTTTTTT	CASSLLAGEIGELFF
.	TRBD2	TRBJ2-1	TRBV11-2	18	TGTGCCAGCAGCTTATTCCTGTTGAGGACTAGCGTTTACAATGAGCAGTTCTTC	CASSLFLLRTSVYNEQFF
.	TRBD2	TRBJ2-1	TRBV5-4	14	TGTGCCAGCAGCTTACGGGAGGCTAAGAATGAGCAGTTCTTC	CASSLREAKNEQFF
.	TRBD1	TRBJ1-2	TRBV19	15	TGTGCCAGTAGTATTGGACAGGCGACGAGGGGTGGCTACACCTTC	CASSIGQATRGGYTF
.	.	TRBJ1-5	TRBV5-1	15	TGCGCCAGCAGCTTGGGAGGAGATAGCAATCAGCCCCAGCATTTT	CASSLGGDSNQPQHF
.	TRBD1	TRBJ1-4	TRBV5-1	14	TGCGCCAGCAGCTTAGGGACAGGGAGTGAAAAACTGTTTTTT	CASSLGTGSEKLFF
few	TRBD1	TRBJ1-1	TRBV5-1	17	TGCGCCAGCACCAAATATCTTATCCAGGGGGAGAACACTGAAGCTTTCTTT	CASTKYLIQGENTEAFF
.	TRBD1	TRBJ2-7	TRBV6-5	14	TGTGCCAGCAGGGGACAGGGATCGTCCTACGAGCAGTACTTC	CASRGQGSSYEQYF
.	.	TRBJ1-2	TRBV20-1	11	TGCAGTGCTACAGGGCCACATGGCTACACCTTC	CSATGPHGYTF
.	.	TRBJ2-1	TRBV27	15	TGTGCCAGCAGTTTATATATGGAGGGCTACAATGAGCAGTTCTTC	CASSLYMEGYNEQFF
.	.	TRBJ2-3	TRBV28	11	TGTGCCAGCAAGGGGCAAGATACGCAGTATTTT	CASKGQDTQYF
.	TRBD1	TRBJ1-2	TRBV6-5	13	TGTGCCAGCAGTTACGACAGGGGATATGGCTACACCTTC	CASSYDRGYGYTF
.	.	TRBJ2-3	TRBV6-1	12	TGTGCCAGCAGTGAAAGACAAAATACGCAGTATTTT	CASSERQNTQYF
once	.	TRBJ2-2	TRBV7-7	20	TGTGCTAGCAGCCCTACGACTGGGAAATCCGGGATCACGGCCTTCGGGGAGCTGTTTTTT	CASSPTTGKSGITAFGELFF
.	.	TRBJ2-5	TRBV27	16	TGTGCCAGCAGTTTAAGGTGGGAGCCTATCATAGAGACCCAGTACTTC	CASSLRWEPIIETQYF
.	.	TRBJ2-1	TRBV3-1/TRBV3-2	15	TGTGCCAGCAGCCAAGCGGGTATAACCTACAATGAGCAGTTCTTC	CASSQAGITYNEQFF
.	TRBD2	TRBJ2-5	TRBV19	16	TGTGCCAGTAGTCCCCCTCCTAGCGGGAGAAGAGAGACCCAGTACTTC	CASSPPPSGRRETQYF
.	TRBD1	TRBJ2-3	TRBV11-3	14	TGTGCCAGCAGCTCCAGGGGGCACACAGATACGCAGTATTTT	CASSSRGHTDTQYF
.	.	TRBJ2-1	TRBV2	13	TGTGCCAGCAGTGTGAACCTTGCGGGTGAGCAGTTCTTC	CASSVNLAGEQFF
.	.	TRBJ1-6	TRBV27	13	TGTGCCAGCAGTGTGTGGGCCGAGTCACCCCTCCACTTT	CASSVWAESPLHF
.	TRBD2	TRBJ2-1	TRBV19	15	TGTGCCAGTATTGGGGCTAGCGGGATTATCGATGAGCAGTTCTTC	CASIGASGIIDEQFF
.	TRBD1	TRBJ1-2	TRBV6-1	14	TGTGCCAGCAGTGAGGACAGGGGGAACTATGGCTACACCTTC	CASSEDRGNYGYTF
.	TRBD1	TRBJ2-3	TRBV2	13	TGTGCCAGCACCGGGACAGGGTCATTTACGCAGTATTTT	CASTGTGSFTQYF
.	TRBD1	TRBJ1-1	TRBV5-5	15	TGTGCCAGCAGCGCGTGGACAGGGGGGTACACTGAAGCTTTCTTT	CASSAWTGGYTEAFF
once	.	TRBJ1-3	TRBV18	15	TGTGCCAGCTCACCCACAGGGCCTTCTGGAAACACCATATATTTT	CASSPTGPSGNTIYF
.	.	TRBJ1-1	TRBV7-9	14	TGTGCCAGCAGCTTACAATCCCGCGGCACTGAAGCTTTCTTT	CASSLQSRGTEAFF
few	.	TRBJ1-1	TRBV28	12	TGTGCCAGCAGTTTACAGGGCGGAGAAGCTTTCTTT	CASSLQGGEAFF
few	.	TRBJ2-1	TRBV28	13	TGTGCCAGCAGTTTCTTGGACAGCAATGAGCAGTTCTTC	CASSFLDSNEQFF
.	.	TRBJ2-1	TRBV5-3	13	TGTGCCAGAAGCTTGGAGGCGGACAATGAGCAGTTCTTC	CARSLEADNEQFF
.	TRBD1	TRBJ1-2	TRBV27	15	TGTGCCAGCAGTTTCGGGACAGGGGGCAGGTATGGCTACACCTTC	CASSFGTGGRYGYTF
.	.	TRBJ2-1	TRBV28	12	TGTGCCAGCAGGACAGGAGTCAGTGAGCAGTTCTTC	CASRTGVSEQFF
.	.	TRBJ2-5	TRBV10-2	15	TGCGCCAGCAGTCCCTTCAGGGGGACTGGGGAGACCCAGTACTTC	CASSPFRGTGETQYF
.	.	TRBJ1-1	TRBV3-1/TRBV3-2	12	TGTGCCAGCAGCCAAGGAGGGCTTGAAGCTTTCTTT	CASSQGGLEAFF
.	TRBD2	TRBJ2-1	TRBV4-2	16	TGTGCCAGCAGCCAGACGGTAGCGGGAGCCTACAATGAGCAGTTCTTC	CASSQTVAGAYNEQFF
.	.	TRBJ2-5	TRBV19	15	TGTGCCAGTGCGGACAGCTCCCTTACCTCCGAGACCCAGTACTTC	CASADSSLTSETQYF
.	.	TRBJ1-2	TRBV24-1	11	TGTGCCACCGGCGGCAACTATGGCTACACCTTC	CATGGNYGYTF
few	.	TRBJ1-1	TRBV29-1	11	TGCAGCGTTAGTAGGGGCACTGAAGCTTTCTTT	CSVSRGTEAFF
.	.	TRBJ2-1	TRBV9	11	TGTGCCAGCATGTCGGGAAAGGAGCAGTTCTTC	CASMSGKEQFF
once	.	TRBJ2-7	TRBV13	15	TGTGCCAGCAGACCCGTTTCGGCAGGCTCCTACGAGCAGTACTTC	CASRPVSAGSYEQYF
.	TRBD2	TRBJ2-7	TRBV4-1	18	TGCGCCAGCAGCCAAGCCGGGACTAGCCGCACTATCTCCTACGAGCAGTACTTC	CASSQAGTSRTISYEQYF
.	TRBD2	TRBJ2-1	TRBV9	15	TGTGCCAGCAGCGTAGGGGTAGCGGGAGGGAATGAGCAGTTCTTC	CASSVGVAGGNEQFF
.	.	TRBJ1-1	TRBV27	14	TGTGCCAGCCGTCCGCCCGACAGTAACACTGAAGCTTTCTTT	CASRPPDSNTEAFF
.	TRBD2	TRBJ2-3	TRBV11-2	15	TGTGCCAGCAGCTTTACTAGCGGGAGTCCAGATACGCAGTATTTT	CASSFTSGSPDTQYF
.	.	TRBJ2-2	TRBV9	15	TGTGCCAGCAGCCCCAGTAGCGTCGACACCGGGGAGCTGTTTTTT	CASSPSSVDTGELFF